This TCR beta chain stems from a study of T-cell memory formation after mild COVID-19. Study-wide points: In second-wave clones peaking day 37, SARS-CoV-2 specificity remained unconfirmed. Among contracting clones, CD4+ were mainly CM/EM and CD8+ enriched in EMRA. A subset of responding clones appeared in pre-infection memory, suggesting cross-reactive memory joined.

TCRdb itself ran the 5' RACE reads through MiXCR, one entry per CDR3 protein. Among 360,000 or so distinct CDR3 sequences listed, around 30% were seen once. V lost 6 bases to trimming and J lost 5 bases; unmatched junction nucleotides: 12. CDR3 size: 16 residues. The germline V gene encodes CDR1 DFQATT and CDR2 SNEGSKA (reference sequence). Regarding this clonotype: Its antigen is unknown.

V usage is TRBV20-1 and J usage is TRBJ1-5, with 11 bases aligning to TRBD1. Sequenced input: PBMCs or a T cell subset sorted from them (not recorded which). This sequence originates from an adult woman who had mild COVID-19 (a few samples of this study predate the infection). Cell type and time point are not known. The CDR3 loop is CSAARWGTGGDQPQHF. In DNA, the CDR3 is TGCAGTGCAGCTCGTTGGGGGACAGGGGGAGATCAGCCCCAGCATTTT.